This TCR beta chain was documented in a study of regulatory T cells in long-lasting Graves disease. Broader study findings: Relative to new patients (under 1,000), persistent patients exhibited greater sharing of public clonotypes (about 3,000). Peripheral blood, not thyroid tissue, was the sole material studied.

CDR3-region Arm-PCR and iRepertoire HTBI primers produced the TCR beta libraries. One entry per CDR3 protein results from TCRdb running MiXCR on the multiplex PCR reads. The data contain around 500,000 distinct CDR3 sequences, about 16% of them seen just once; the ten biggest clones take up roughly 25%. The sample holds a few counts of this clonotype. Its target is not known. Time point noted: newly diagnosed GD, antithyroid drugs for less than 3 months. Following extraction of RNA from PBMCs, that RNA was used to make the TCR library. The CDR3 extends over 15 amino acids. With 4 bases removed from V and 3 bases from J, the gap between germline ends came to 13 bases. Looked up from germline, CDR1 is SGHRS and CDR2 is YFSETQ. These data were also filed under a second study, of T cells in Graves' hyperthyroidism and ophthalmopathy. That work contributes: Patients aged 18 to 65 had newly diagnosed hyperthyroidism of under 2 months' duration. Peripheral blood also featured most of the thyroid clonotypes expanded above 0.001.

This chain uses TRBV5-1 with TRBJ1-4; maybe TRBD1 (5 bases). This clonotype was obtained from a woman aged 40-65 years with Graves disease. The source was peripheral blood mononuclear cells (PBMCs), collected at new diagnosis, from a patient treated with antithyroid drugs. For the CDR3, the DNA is TGCGCCAGCAGCGCGGCCGGGGGACCTAATGAAAAACTGTTTTTT. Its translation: CASSAAGGPNEKLFF.